The 24 T cell receptor beta chains below all came from one sample that was sequenced in a study of T cell changes during pregnancy in multiple sclerosis. Sequencing was performed with immunoSEQ multiplex PCR; in TCRdb, only in-frame clones are kept and a portion is missing. This table has 75,000 to 95,000 clones, around 94% appearing once. The sample was CD4+ T cells from peripheral blood mononuclear cells, taken after pregnancy. The receptor source for this set is a female donor with multiple sclerosis, enrolled in a pregnancy study.

CDR3 protein: CASKGGIGTDTQYF. The CDR3 coding sequence is TGCGCCAGCAAAGGGGGAATTGGCACAGATACGCAGTATTTT. V is TRBV5-1 and J is TRBJ2-3; tentative D call: TRBD1 (6 bases). The CDR3 sequence is 14 residues long. Germline values: CDR1 SGHRS, CDR2 YFSETQ. The V end lost 6 bases, the J end lost 1 base, and 12 bases lay between the germline ends.

The V call is TRBV4-3, the J call TRBJ2-5, with D perhaps matching TRBD2 (6 bases). This CDR3 has 13 amino acids. Trimming shortened V by 4 bases and J by 2 bases, and 8 bases separated the two germline ends. Germline assignment: CDR1 LGHNA and CDR2 YSLEER. Here the CDR3 reads CASSRGAQETQYF. The DNA for the CDR3 is TGCGCCAGCAGCCGCGGGGCTCAAGAGACCCAGTACTTC.

The chain links TRBV19 to TRBJ1-1; TRBD1 agrees at 7 bases. With 4 bases clipped from V and 0 bases from J, the junction kept 11 bases outside the gene matches. CDR1 LNHDA and CDR2 SQIVND come from the germline V gene (reference sequence). There are 17 residues in the CDR3. CDR3: CASSKGDRPPVNTEAFF. The DNA of the CDR3 is TGTGCCAGTAGTAAAGGGGACAGACCTCCGGTGAACACTGAAGCTTTCTTT. The full variable domain, rest sourced from reference TRBV19 and TRBJ1-1, is DGGITQSPKYLFRKEGQNVTLSCEQNLNHDAMYWYRQDPGQGLRLIYYSQIVNDFQKGDIAEGYSVSREKKESFPLTVTSAQKNPTAFYLCASSKGDRPPVNTEAFFGQGTRLTVV.

This chain connects TRBV6-1 to TRBJ1-2; tentatively, D is TRBD1 (6 bases). Per germline, CDR1 MNHNS and CDR2 SASEGT. CDR3 length: 15 residues. Trimming shortened V by 2 bases and J by 1 base, and 11 bases separated the two germline ends. CDR3 residues: CASSEMDRNNYGYTF. In DNA form, the CDR3 reads TGTGCCAGCAGTGAAATGGACAGAAATAACTATGGCTACACCTTC.

This clone has a single count. The chain joins TRBV2 to TRBJ2-3, with D unresolved. The CDR3 consists of 16 residues. Germline V gene data show CDR1 as SNHLY and CDR2 as FYNNEI. The germline V and J ends were trimmed by 9 bases and 0 bases, with 19 bases remaining between them. CDR3 bases: TGTGCCAGTCTCCTCCTATCGAGCTCCAGCACAGATACGCAGTATTTT. It specifies CASLLLSSSSTDTQYF.

The chain carries TRBV9 and TRBJ2-7; D possibly corresponds to TRBD2 (6 bases). The length of the CDR3 is 15 residues. Germline values: CDR1 SGDLS, CDR2 YYNGEE. Trimming removed 0 bases at V and 5 bases at J, with 15 bases between. The CDR3 region has the DNA TGTGCCAGCAGCGTAGCGGGAGCACCGCTCCACGAGCAGTACTTC. This sequence encodes CASSVAGAPLHEQYF.

The genes are TRBV6-1 and TRBJ1-2; 8 positions agree with TRBD1. Germline trimming cut 6 bases from V and 3 bases from J; bases unmatched to any gene: 3. Per germline, CDR1 MNHNS and CDR2 SASEGT. The length of the CDR3 is 13 residues. CDR3 nucleotides: TGTGCCAGCAGACTACAGGGGGACTATGGCTACACCTTC. This gives the protein CASRLQGDYGYTF.

V usage is TRBV6-6 and J usage is TRBJ1-5, with a tentative D call TRBD1 (5 bases). CDR1 and CDR2 from the germline V gene are MNHNY and SVGAGI (reference sequence). CDR3 length equals 12 residues. V lost 9 bases, J lost 10 bases, and 16 bases lay in between. The CDR3 nucleotides are TGTGCCAGTGCCGACAGCCGTCGACCCCAGCATTTT. Its protein product is CASADSRRPQHF.

The rearrangement links TRBV2 to TRBJ2-1; 8 nucleotides line up with TRBD2. This CDR3 region has 16 residues. The germline CDR1 and CDR2 sequences are SNHLY and FYNNEI. V lost 4 bases, J lost 2 bases, and 7 bases stayed unmatched. Here the CDR3 reads CASSGWSGGTYNEQFF. In DNA, the CDR3 is TGTGCCAGCAGTGGGTGGAGCGGGGGAACCTACAATGAGCAGTTCTTC.

The chain is built from TRBV21-1 and TRBJ2-7; the table names TRBD2, a call not compared with the DNA. TRBV21-1 is described as a pseudogene. This CDR3 has 16 residues. CDR3: CASSDLAEPGAYEQYF. CDR3 nucleotides: TGTGCCAGCAGCGATCTTGCGGAGCCCGGGGCCTACGAGCAGTACTTC.

The V gene is TRBV28, the J gene TRBJ2-3, with 7 bases matching TRBD2. V was clipped by 5 bases and J by 1 base; unmatched bases: 3. The CDR3 is 14 residues long. Germline CDR1 and CDR2: MDHEN and SYDVKM. CDR3 sequence reads: CASSHSGRTDTQYF. DNA for the CDR3: TGTGCCAGCAGTCATAGCGGGCGCACAGATACGCAGTATTTT.

This clone was seen only a few times. The genes are TRBV5-4 and TRBJ2-1; 10 positions agree with TRBD2. Germline assignment: CDR1 SGHNT and CDR2 YYREEE (reference sequence). This CDR3 is 14 amino acids long. The V segment lost 5 bases and the J segment 10 bases; nucleotides outside the gene matches: 9. CDR3 region: CASRQLAGNSEQFF. CDR3 in DNA: TGTGCCAGCAGACAACTAGCGGGAAATTCGGAGCAGTTCTTC.

V is TRBV10-3 and J is TRBJ2-3; D remains ambiguous. Germline V CDR1 and CDR2: ENHRY, SYGVKD. This CDR3 is 16 amino acids long. V was cut by 3 bases and J by 0 bases, with 13 bases left in between. CDR3 amino acids: CAISDSVSRSTDTQYF. The CDR3 bases are TGTGCCATCAGTGATTCTGTTAGCAGAAGCACAGATACGCAGTATTTT.

In this sample, this clone turned up once. The rearrangement links TRBV29-1 to TRBJ2-3, with TRBD2 matching 11 bases. V lost 4 bases and J lost 1; bases outside the gene matches: 7. CDR1 and CDR2 (germline): SQVTM, ANQGSEA. This CDR3 comprises 16 residues. The CDR3 DNA sequence: TGCAGCGTTGGGTTCCGACTAGCGGGACGCACAGATACGCAGTATTTT. This encodes CSVGFRLAGRTDTQYF.

This chain links TRBV10-3 with TRBJ2-3; TRBD2 is a possible D gene (7 bases). Germline lookup yields CDR1 ENHRY and CDR2 SYGVKD. CDR3 length equals 17 residues. The V end lost 4 bases, the J end lost 1 base, and 18 bases lay between the germline ends. CDR3 region: CAISGRKGEGGTDTQYF. The CDR3 nucleotides read TGTGCCATCAGTGGACGCAAGGGGGAGGGTGGCACAGATACGCAGTATTTT.

This chain links TRBV2 with TRBJ2-2; possibly TRBD1 for D (6 bases). CDR1 is SNHLY and CDR2 is FYNNEI in the germline V gene. V was clipped by 3 bases and J by 4 bases, with 12 bases between them. The length of the CDR3 is 15 residues. The CDR3 DNA sequence: TGTGCCAGCAGTGAGTCAGGGGTATTCACCGGGGAGCTGTTTTTT. It encodes CASSESGVFTGELFF.

The CDR3 loop is CASSFGLAGVYEQYF. CDR3 bases: TGTGCCAGCAGCTTCGGGCTAGCGGGAGTCTACGAGCAGTACTTC. The J gene is TRBJ2-7, the V gene TRBV7-8; TRBD2 matches at 10 bases. The CDR3 runs to 15 residues. The germline V gene has CDR1 SGHVS and CDR2 FQNEAQ. V gave up 3 bases and J gave up 3 bases; unmatched junction bases: 5.

The chain links TRBV5-1 to TRBJ1-5; perhaps TRBD1 as D (6 bases). The germline gives CDR1 SGHRS, CDR2 YFSETQ. Trimming cost V 0 bases and J 5 bases, with 12 bases left between them. The CDR3 consists of 15 residues. CDR3: CASSLAGGPYQPQHF. CDR3 DNA: TGCGCCAGCAGCTTGGCCGGGGGGCCCTATCAGCCCCAGCATTTT.

The V call is TRBV2, the J call TRBJ2-7; 11 bases agree with TRBD2. With V trimmed by 1 base and J by 7 bases, 6 bases remained unmatched. The CDR3 loop spans 15 amino acids. Germline lookup yields CDR1 SNHLY and CDR2 FYNNEI. The CDR3 loop reads CASSEVAGGTGEQYF. CDR3 coding DNA: TGTGCCAGCAGTGAAGTAGCGGGAGGGACGGGAGAGCAGTACTTC.

The rearrangement joins TRBV28 to TRBJ1-4, with D possibly matching TRBD1 (5 bases). Deletions cut 3 bases from V and 8 bases from J, with 13 bases between. Germline V gene data show CDR1 as MDHEN and CDR2 as SYDVKM. The CDR3 sequence is 14 residues long. CDR3 loop: CASSLTGGGEKLFF. CDR3 sequence (DNA): TGTGCCAGCAGTTTGACGGGGGGTGGCGAAAAACTGTTTTTT.

V and J are TRBV12-2 and TRBJ2-7; the table assigns TRBD2, which was not confirmed against the DNA. TRBV12-2 is flagged as a pseudogene. This CDR3 region has 20 residues. The CDR3 spells CASRFVDGLGRTKFSYEQYF. In nucleotides, the CDR3 is TGTGCAAGTCGCTTCGTAGACGGTCTCGGGAGAACCAAATTCTCCTACGAGCAGTACTTC.

The chain uses TRBV19 and TRBJ2-2; D uncertain. The CDR3 loop spans 14 amino acids. V was clipped by 6 bases and J by 6 bases, with 14 bases between them. Germline CDR1 LNHDA, CDR2 SQIVND (reference sequence). CDR3 region: CASSLGLFAGELFF. The CDR3 DNA sequence: TGTGCCAGTAGCCTAGGCCTGTTTGCCGGGGAGCTGTTTTTT.

This clone occurred a few times. This chain uses TRBV2 with TRBJ2-1; TRBD1 is a possible D gene (5 bases). Trimming removed 4 bases from V and 5 bases from J, with 9 bases in between. In germline, CDR1 is SNHLY, CDR2 FYNNEI. This CDR3 has 13 residues. DNA for the CDR3: TGTGCCAGCAGTGGGGGCAGCAACAATGAGCAGTTCTTC. Residues: CASSGGSNNEQFF.

The gene calls are TRBV6-5 and TRBJ1-4; D is uncertain. The germline CDR1 and CDR2 sequences are MNHEY and SVGAGI. CDR3 length equals 15 residues. Trimming stripped 6 bases from V and 8 bases from J, with 19 bases between. The CDR3 coding sequence is TGTGCCAGCAGCCCGAGAGGCGGGCATGGGGAAAAACTGTTTTTT. Amino acid sequence: CASSPRGGHGEKLFF.